This TCR beta chain comes out of a study of control samples from healthy donors and cancer patients. TCRdb's copy holds only in-frame clones and misses some; the assay was immunoSEQ multiplex PCR. In the table there are 60,000 to 80,000 clones, roughly 87% of which are singletons. This clone was seen a single time. Losses at the gene ends were 6 bases for V and 6 bases for J; bases not matched to a gene: 13. CDR3 length: 16 amino acids. Germline CDR1 is MNHGY and CDR2 is SVAAGI. This chain joins TRBV6-9 and TRBJ2-4; 8 bases align to TRBD2. The sequenced material came from blood. The origin of this receptor is a woman aged 50 to 60 in good health. In nucleotides, the CDR3 is TGTGCCAGCAGCAGGGCTTGCGGGAGGTCTCGAAACATTCAGTACTTC. The encoded protein is CASSRACGRSRNIQYF.